This T cell receptor (beta chain) was identified during a study of early T cells in non-severe SARS-CoV-2 infection. Study-level points and caveats: VDJdb matching skewed toward anti-spike CD8 responses, missing private and CD4 specificities.

Unique molecular identifiers tagged individual cDNA molecules. TCRdb reanalysed the 5' RACE reads using MiXCR and keeps one entry per CDR3 protein. The sample has 70,000 to 90,000 distinct CDR3 sequences; roughly 15% are singletons. This clonotype was observed at least ten times. Antigen unknown. This CDR3 contains 15 residues. Trimming took off 2 bases at V and 2 bases at J, with 11 bases between the two ends. Germline V lookup: CDR1 KGHDR, CDR2 SFDVKD. The clonotype comes from an adult who was a healthcare worker with PCR-confirmed SARS-CoV-2 infection or an uninfected control (not recorded which). The sequenced sample consisted of whole blood. The rearrangement links TRBV24-1 to TRBJ1-2; possible D gene TRBD1, 5 bases. The CDR3 region has the DNA TGTGCCACCAGTGATTCGCGACGGGGCAACTATGGCTACACCTTC. Amino acid sequence: CATSDSRRGNYGYTF.